This T cell receptor beta chain came from a study of low-dose radiotherapy and immunotherapy resistance in tumors. Both TCRalpha and TCRbeta chains were reverse transcribed with V-gene-specific primers. It was with a constant-region primer and a V-primer adapter that TCRs were amplified over around 18 PCR cycles. Each CDR3 protein gets one entry after TCRdb re-called the reads with MiXCR. The repertoire holds 80,000 to 90,000 distinct CDR3 sequences, with about a sixth as singletons. This clonotype was detected many times. Indicated time point: before trial treatment. Germline CDR1 PRHDT, CDR2 FYEKMQ (reference sequence). This CDR3 spans 14 amino acids. Trimming cost V 5 bases and J 5 bases; bases outside gene matches: 7.

The origin of this receptor is a male donor with prostate cancer. The J gene is TRBJ2-7, the V gene TRBV13, with 9 bases fitting TRBD2. Sequenced here: PBMCs, sampled before treatment. CDR3 sequence reads: CASSPGLATDEQYF. In nucleotides, the CDR3 is TGTGCCAGCAGCCCGGGACTAGCTACGGACGAGCAGTACTTC.